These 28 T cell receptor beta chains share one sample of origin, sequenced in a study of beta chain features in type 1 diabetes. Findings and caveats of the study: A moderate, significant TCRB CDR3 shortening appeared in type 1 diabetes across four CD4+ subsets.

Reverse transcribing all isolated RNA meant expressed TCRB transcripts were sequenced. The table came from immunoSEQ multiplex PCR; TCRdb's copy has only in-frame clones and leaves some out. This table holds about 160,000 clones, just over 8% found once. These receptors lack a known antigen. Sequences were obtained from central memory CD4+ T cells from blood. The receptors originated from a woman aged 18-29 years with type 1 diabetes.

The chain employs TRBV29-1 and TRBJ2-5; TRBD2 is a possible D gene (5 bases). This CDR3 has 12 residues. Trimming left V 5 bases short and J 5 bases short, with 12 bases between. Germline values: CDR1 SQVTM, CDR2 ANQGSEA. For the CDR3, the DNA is TGCAGCGTTCGCGCGGGTTGGGAGACCCAGTACTTC. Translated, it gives CSVRAGWETQYF.

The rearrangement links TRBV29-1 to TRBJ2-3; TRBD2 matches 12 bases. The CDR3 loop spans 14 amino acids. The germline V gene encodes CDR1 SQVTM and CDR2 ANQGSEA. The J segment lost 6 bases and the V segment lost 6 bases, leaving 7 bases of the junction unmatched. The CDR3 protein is CSVLAGGPIDTQYF. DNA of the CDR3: TGCAGCGTCCTAGCGGGAGGGCCTATCGATACGCAGTATTTT.

CDR3 nucleotide sequence: TGTGCCAGCTCACCAAACGGTATGATCGGCTACACCTTC. It encodes CASSPNGMIGYTF. This chain joins TRBV18 and TRBJ1-2; D gene uncertain. This CDR3 has 13 residues. The V gene lost 2 bases and the J gene lost 8 bases, with 12 bases spanning the gap. Germline-derived CDR1 and CDR2 are KGHSH and LQKENI.

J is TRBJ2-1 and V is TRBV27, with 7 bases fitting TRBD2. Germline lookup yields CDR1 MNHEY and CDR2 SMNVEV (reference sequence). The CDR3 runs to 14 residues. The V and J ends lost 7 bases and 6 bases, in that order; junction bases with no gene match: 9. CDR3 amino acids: CASTLFGRPNEQFF. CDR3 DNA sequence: TGTGCCAGCACCCTTTTCGGGAGGCCCAATGAGCAGTTCTTC.

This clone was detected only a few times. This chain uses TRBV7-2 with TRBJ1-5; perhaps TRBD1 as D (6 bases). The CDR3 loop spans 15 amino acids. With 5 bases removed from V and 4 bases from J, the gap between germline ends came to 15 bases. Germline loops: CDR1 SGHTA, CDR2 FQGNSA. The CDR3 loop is CASSHDGGANQPQHF. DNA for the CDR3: TGTGCCAGCAGCCACGACGGGGGGGCGAATCAGCCCCAGCATTTT.

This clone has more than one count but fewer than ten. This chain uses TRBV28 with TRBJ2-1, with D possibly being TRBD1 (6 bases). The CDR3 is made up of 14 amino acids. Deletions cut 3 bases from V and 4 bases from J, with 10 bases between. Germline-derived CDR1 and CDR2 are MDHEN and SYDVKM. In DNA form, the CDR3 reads TGTGCCAGCAGTTTCGCCAGGGGTTACAATGAGCAGTTCTTC. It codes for CASSFARGYNEQFF. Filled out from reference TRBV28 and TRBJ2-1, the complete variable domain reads DVKVTQSSRYLVKRTGEKVFLECVQDMDHENMFWYRQDPGLGLRLIYFSYDVKMKEKGDIPEGYSVSREKKERFSLILESASTNQTSMYLCASSFARGYNEQFFGPGTRLTVL.

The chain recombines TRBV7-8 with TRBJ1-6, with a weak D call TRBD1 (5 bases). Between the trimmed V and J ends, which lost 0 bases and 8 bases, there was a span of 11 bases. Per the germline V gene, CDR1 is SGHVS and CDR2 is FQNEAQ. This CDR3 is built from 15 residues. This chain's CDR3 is CASSLAAVRDSPLHF. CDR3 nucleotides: TGTGCCAGCAGCTTAGCTGCGGTCAGGGATTCACCCCTCCACTTT.

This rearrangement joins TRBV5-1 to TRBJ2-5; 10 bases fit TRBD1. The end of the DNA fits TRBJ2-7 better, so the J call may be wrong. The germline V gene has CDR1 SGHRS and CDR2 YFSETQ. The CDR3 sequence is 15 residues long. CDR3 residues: CASTEEGTGVYEQYF. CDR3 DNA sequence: TGCGCCAGCACCGAGGAGGGGACAGGGGTCTACGAGCAGTACTTC.

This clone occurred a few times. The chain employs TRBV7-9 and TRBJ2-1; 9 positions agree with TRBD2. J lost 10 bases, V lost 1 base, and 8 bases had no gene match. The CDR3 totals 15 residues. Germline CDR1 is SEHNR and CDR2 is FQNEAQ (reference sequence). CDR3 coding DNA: TGTGCCAGCAGCTTAGTGGCTCTAGCGGGACGGGAGCAGTTCTTC. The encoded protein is CASSLVALAGREQFF.

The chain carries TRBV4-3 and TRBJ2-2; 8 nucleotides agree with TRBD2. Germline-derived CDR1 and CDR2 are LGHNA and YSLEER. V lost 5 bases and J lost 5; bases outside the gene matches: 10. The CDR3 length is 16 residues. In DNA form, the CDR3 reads TGCGCCAGCAGCTCCCACGGGGGGGGTCCTACCGGGGAGCTGTTTTTT. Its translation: CASSSHGGGPTGELFF.

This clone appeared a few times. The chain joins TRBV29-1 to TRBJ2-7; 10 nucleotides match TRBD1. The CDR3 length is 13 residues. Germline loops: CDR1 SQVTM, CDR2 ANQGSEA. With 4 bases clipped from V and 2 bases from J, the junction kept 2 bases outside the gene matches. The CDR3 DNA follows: TGCAGCGTTGGCGGGACAGGGGCCTACGAGCAGTACTTC. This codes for CSVGGTGAYEQYF.

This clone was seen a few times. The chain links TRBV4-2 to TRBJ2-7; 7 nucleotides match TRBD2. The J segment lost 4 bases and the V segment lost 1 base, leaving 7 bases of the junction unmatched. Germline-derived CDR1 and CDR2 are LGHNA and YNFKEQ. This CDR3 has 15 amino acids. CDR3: CASSQGEGRGYEQYF. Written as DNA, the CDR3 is TGTGCCAGCAGCCAAGGGGAGGGGCGAGGGTACGAGCAGTACTTC.

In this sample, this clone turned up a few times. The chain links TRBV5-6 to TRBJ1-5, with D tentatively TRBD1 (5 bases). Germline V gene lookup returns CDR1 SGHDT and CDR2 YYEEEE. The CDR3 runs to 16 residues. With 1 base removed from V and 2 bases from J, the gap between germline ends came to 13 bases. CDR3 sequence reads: CASSLLGSGGNQPQHF. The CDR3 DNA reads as TGTGCCAGCAGCTTGTTGGGTTCGGGGGGCAATCAGCCCCAGCATTTT.

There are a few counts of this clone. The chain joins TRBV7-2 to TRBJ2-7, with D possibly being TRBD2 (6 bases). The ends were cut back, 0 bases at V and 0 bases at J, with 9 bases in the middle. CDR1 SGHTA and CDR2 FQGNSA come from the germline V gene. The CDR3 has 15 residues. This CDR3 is CASSLAGGASYEQYF. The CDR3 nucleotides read TGTGCCAGCAGCTTAGCCGGCGGGGCCTCCTACGAGCAGTACTTC.

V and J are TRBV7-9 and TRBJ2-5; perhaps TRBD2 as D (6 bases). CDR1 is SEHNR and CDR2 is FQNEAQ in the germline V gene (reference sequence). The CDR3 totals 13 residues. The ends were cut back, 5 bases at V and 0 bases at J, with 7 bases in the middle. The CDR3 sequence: CASSRDYQETQYF. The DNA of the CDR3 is TGTGCCAGCAGCCGGGACTACCAAGAGACCCAGTACTTC. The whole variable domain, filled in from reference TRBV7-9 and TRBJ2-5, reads DTGVSQNPRHKITKRGQNVTFRCDPISEHNRLYWYRQTLGQGPEFLTYFQNEAQLEKSRLLSDRFSAERPKGSFSTLEIQRTEQGDSAMYLCASSRDYQETQYFGPGTRLLVL.

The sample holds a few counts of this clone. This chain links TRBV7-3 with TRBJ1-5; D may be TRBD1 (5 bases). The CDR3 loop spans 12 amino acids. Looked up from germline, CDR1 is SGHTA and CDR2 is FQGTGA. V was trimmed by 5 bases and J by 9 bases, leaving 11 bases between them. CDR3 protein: CASSLGGGPQHF. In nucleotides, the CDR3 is TGTGCCAGCAGCCTCGGGGGGGGGCCCCAGCATTTT.

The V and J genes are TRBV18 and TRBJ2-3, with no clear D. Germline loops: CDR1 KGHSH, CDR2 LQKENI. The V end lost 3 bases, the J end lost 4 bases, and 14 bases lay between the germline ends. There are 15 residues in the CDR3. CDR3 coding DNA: TGTGCCAGCTCACCCCCTTTGCGAGGCCCAGATACGCAGTATTTT. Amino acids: CASSPPLRGPDTQYF.

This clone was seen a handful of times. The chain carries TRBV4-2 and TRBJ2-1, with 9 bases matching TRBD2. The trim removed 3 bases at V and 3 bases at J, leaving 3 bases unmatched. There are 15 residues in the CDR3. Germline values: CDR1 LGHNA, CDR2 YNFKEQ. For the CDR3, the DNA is TGTGCCAGCAGCCAGGCTAGCGGGAACTACAATGAGCAGTTCTTC. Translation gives CASSQASGNYNEQFF.

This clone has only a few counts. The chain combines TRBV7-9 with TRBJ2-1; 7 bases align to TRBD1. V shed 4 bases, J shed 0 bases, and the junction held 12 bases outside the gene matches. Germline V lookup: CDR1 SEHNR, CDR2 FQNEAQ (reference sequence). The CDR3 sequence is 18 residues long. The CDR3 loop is CASSSPKGAYSSYNEQFF. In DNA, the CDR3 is TGTGCCAGCAGCTCCCCGAAGGGGGCCTATAGCTCCTACAATGAGCAGTTCTTC.

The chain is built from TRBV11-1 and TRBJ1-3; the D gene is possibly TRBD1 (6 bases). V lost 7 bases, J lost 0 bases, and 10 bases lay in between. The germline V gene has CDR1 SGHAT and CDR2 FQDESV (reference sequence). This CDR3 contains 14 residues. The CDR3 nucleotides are TGTGCCAGCAACGACAGGAACTCTGGAAACACCATATATTTT. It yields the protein CASNDRNSGNTIYF.

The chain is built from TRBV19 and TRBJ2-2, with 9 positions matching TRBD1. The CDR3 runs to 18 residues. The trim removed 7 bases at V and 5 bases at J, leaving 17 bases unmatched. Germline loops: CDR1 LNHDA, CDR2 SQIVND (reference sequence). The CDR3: CASNPWRDRATFTGELFF. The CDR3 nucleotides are TGTGCCAGTAACCCTTGGCGGGACAGGGCCACCTTTACCGGGGAGCTGTTTTTT.

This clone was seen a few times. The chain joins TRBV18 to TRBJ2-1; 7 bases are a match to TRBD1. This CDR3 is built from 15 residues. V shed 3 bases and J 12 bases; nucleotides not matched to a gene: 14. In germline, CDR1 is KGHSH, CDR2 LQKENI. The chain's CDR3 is CASSPYSGTDEAQFF. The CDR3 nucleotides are TGTGCCAGCTCACCCTACTCCGGGACAGATGAAGCGCAGTTCTTC. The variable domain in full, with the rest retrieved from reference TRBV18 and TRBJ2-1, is NAGVMQNPRHLVRRRGQEARLRCSPMKGHSHVYWYRQLPEEGLKFMVYLQKENIIDESGMPKERFSAEFPKEGPSILRIQQVVRGDSAAYFCASSPYSGTDEAQFFGPGTRLTVL.

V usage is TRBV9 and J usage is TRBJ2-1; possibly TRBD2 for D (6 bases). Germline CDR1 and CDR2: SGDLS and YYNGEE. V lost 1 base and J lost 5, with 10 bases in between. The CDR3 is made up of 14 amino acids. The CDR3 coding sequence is TGTGCCAGCAGCGTACGGGAGCTCAACAATGAGCAGTTCTTC. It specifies CASSVRELNNEQFF.

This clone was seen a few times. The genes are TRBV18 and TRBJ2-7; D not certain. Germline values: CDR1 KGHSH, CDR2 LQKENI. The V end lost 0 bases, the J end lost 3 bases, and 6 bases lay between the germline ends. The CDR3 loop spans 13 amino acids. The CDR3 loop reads CASSPPSGYEQYF. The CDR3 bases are TGTGCCAGCTCACCACCCTCCGGCTACGAGCAGTACTTC.

The chain's CDR3 is CSVLISMRAEAFF. CDR3 sequence (DNA): TGCAGCGTTCTTATATCTATGCGGGCTGAAGCTTTCTTT. The V gene is TRBV29-1, the J gene TRBJ1-1; no clear D. Germline CDR1 is SQVTM and CDR2 is ANQGSEA. The CDR3 is made up of 13 amino acids. With 5 bases removed from V and 6 bases from J, the gap between germline ends came to 16 bases.

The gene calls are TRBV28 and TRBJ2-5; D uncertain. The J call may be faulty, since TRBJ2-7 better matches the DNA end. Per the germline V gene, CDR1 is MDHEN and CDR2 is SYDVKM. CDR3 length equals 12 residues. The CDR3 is CASSFGPYEQYF. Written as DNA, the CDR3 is TGTGCCAGCAGTTTCGGTCCCTACGAGCAGTACTTC.

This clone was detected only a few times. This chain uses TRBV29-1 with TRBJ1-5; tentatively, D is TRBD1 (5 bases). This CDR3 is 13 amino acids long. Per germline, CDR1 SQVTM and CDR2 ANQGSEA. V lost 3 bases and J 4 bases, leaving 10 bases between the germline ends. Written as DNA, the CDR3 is TGCAGCGTTGATCTGGGGGGAAATCAGCCCCAGCATTTT. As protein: CSVDLGGNQPQHF.

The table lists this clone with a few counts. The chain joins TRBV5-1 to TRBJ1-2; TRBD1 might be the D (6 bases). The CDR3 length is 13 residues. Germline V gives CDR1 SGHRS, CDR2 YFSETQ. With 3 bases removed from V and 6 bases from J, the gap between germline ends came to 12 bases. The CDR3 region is CASSSGQLNGYTF. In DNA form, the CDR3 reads TGCGCCAGCAGCTCCGGACAGCTGAATGGCTACACCTTC.